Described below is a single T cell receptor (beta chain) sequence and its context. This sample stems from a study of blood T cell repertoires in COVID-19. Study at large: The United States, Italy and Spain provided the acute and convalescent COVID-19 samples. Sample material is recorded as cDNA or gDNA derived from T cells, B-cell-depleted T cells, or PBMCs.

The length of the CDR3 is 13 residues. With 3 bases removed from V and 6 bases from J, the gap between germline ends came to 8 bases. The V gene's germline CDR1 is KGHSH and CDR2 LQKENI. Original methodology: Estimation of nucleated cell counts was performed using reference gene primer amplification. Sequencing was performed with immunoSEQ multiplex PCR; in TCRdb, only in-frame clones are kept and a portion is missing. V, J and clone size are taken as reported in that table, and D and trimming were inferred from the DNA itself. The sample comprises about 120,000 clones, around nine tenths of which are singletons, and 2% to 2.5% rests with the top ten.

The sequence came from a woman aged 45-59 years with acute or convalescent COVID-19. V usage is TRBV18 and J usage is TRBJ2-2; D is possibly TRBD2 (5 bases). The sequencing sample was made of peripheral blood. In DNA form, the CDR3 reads TGTGCCAGCTCACCGGAGGTATCCGGGGAGCTGTTTTTT. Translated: CASSPEVSGELFF.